This paragraph reports one TCR beta chain. The antigen is unknown. The data are from a study of T-cell memory formation after mild COVID-19. For the study at large: Across donors, TCR clusters were largely donor specific. Study conclusions and caveats: Cross-reactive memory apparently joined, as some responding clones appeared in pre-infection memory. Clones contracting over day 15 to 85 were CD4/CD8 balanced, with later expanders leaning CD4+.

The CDR3 runs 14 residues. V was cut by 3 bases and J by 0 bases, with 9 bases left in between. CDR1 is LNHDA, CDR2 SQIVND, per germline (reference sequence). TCRdb reanalysed the 5' RACE reads using MiXCR and keeps one entry per CDR3 protein. The sample yields about 160,000 distinct CDR3 sequences, roughly a third seen once. The sequenced material came from PBMCs or a T cell subset sorted from them (not recorded which). The source of this sequence is an adult woman who had mild COVID-19 (a few samples of this study predate the infection). Cell type and time point are not known. The rearrangement joins TRBV19 to TRBJ2-7; D not resolved. This CDR3 reads CASSISWSSYEQYF. The CDR3 coding sequence is TGTGCCAGTAGTATTAGCTGGAGCTCCTACGAGCAGTACTTC. The full variable domain, its missing parts supplied by reference TRBV19 and TRBJ2-7, is DGGITQSPKYLFRKEGQNVTLSCEQNLNHDAMYWYRQDPGQGLRLIYYSQIVNDFQKGDIAEGYSVSREKKESFPLTVTSAQKNPTAFYLCASSISWSSYEQYFGPGTRLTVT.